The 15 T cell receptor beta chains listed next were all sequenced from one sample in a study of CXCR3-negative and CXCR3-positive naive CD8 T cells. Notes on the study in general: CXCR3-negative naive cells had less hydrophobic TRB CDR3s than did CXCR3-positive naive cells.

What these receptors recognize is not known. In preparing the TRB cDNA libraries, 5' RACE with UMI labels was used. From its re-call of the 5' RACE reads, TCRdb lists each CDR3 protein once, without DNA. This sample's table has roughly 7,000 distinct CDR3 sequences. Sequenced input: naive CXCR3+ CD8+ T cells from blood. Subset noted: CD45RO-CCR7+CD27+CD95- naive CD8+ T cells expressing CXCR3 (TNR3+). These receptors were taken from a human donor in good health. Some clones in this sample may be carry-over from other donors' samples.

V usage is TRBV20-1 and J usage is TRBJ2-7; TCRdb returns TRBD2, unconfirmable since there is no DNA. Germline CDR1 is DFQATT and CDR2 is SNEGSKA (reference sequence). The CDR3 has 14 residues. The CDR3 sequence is CSSRSWTSGYEQYF.

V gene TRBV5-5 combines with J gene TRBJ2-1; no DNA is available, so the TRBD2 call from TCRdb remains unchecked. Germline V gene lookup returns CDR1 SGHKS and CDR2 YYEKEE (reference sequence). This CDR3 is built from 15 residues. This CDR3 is CASSDERGLRHEQFF.

CDR3 loop: CASSLESRETQYF. This chain connects TRBV11-1 to TRBJ2-5. CDR1 and CDR2 (germline): SGHAT, FQDESV (reference sequence). This CDR3 has 13 residues.

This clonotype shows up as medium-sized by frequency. CDR3 region: CASRLTGGANFGNSPLHF. The V gene is TRBV28, the J gene TRBJ1-6; TCRdb's D call of TRBD1 is untestable without DNA. The V gene's germline CDR1 is MDHEN and CDR2 SYDVKM. The CDR3 totals 18 residues.

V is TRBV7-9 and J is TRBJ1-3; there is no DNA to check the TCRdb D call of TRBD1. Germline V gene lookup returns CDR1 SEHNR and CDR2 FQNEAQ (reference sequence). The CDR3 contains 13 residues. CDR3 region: CASSTGQENTIYF.

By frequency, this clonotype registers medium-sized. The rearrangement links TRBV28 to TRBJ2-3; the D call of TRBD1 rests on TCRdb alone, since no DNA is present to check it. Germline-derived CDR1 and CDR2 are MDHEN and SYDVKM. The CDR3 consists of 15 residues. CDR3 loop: CASSSPPTGGDTQYF. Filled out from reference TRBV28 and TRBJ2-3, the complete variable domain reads DVKVTQSSRYLVKRTGEKVFLECVQDMDHENMFWYRQDPGLGLRLIYFSYDVKMKEKGDIPEGYSVSREKKERFSLILESASTNQTSMYLCASSSPPTGGDTQYFGPGTRLTVL.

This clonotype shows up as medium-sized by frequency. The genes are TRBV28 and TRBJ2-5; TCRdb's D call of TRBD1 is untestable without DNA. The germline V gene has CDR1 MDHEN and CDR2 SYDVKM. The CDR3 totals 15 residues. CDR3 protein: CASSLGAPAQETQYF.

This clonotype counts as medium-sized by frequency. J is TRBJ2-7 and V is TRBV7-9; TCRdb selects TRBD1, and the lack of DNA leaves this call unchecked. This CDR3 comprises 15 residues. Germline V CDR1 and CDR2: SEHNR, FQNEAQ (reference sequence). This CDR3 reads CASSLVGQGWHEQYF.

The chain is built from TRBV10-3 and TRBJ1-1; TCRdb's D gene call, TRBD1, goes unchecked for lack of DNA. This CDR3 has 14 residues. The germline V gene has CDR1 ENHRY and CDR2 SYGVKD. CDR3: CAIRGTGLNTEAFF.

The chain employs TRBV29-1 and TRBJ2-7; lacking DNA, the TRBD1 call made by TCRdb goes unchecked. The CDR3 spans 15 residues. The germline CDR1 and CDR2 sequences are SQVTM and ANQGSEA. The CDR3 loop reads CSVEISGLGAYEQYF.

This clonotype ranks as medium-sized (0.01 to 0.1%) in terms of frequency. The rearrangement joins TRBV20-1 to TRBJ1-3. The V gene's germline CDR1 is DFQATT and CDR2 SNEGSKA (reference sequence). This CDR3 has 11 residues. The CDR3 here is CSARLLNTIYF.

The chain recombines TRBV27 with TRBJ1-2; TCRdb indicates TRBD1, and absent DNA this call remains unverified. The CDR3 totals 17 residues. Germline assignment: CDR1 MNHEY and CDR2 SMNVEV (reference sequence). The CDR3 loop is CASSLSQGVDLNYGYTF.

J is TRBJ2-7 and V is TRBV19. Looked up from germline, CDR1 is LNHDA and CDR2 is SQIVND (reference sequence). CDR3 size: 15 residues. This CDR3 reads CASSPVVRGSYEQYF. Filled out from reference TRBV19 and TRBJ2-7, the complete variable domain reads DGGITQSPKYLFRKEGQNVTLSCEQNLNHDAMYWYRQDPGQGLRLIYYSQIVNDFQKGDIAEGYSVSREKKESFPLTVTSAQKNPTAFYLCASSPVVRGSYEQYFGPGTRLTVT.

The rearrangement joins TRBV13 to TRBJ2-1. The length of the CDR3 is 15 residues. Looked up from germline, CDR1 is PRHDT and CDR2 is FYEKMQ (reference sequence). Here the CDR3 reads CASSFDLADYNEQFF. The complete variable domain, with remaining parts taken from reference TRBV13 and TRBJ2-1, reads AAGVIQSPRHLIKEKRETATLKCYPIPRHDTVYWYQQGPGQDPQFLISFYEKMQSDKGSIPDRFSAQQFSDYHSELNMSSLELGDSALYFCASSFDLADYNEQFFGPGTRLTVL.

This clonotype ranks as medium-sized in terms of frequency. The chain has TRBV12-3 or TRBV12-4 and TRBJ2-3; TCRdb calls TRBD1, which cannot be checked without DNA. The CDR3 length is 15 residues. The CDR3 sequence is CASSPVTGGLDTQYF.